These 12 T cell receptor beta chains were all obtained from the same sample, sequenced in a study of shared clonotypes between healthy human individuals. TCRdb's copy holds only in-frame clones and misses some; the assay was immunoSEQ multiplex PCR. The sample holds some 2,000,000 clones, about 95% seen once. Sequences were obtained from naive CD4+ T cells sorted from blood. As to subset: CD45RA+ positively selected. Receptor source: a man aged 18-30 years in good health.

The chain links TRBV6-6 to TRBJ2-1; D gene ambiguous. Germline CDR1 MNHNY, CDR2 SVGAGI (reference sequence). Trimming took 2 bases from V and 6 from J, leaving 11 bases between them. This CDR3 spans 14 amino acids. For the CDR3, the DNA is TGTGCCAGCAGTTACGGGGAAGACACCAATGAGCAGTTCTTC. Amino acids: CASSYGEDTNEQFF.

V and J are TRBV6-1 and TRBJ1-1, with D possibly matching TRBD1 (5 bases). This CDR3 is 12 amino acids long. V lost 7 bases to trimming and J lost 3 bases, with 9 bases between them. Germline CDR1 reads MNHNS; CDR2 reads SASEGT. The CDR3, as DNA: TGTGCCAGCACCAGGGTGGACACTGAAGCTTTCTTT. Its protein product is CASTRVDTEAFF.

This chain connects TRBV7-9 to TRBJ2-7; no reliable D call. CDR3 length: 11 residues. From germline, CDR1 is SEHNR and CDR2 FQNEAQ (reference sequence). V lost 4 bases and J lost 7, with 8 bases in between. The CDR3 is CASSSALEQYF. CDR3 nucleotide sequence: TGTGCCAGCAGCTCTGCTTTGGAGCAGTACTTC.

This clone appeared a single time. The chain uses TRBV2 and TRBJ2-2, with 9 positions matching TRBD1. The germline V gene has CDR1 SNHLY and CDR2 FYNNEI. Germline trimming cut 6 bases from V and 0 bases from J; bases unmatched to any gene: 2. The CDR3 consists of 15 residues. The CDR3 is CASRGQGSNTGELFF. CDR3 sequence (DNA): TGTGCCAGCAGAGGACAGGGGTCGAACACCGGGGAGCTGTTTTTT. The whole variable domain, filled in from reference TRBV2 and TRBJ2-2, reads EPEVTQTPSHQVTQMGQEVILRCVPISNHLYFYWYRQILGQKVEFLVSFYNNEISEKSEIFDDQFSVERPDGSNFTLKIRSTKLEDSAMYFCASRGQGSNTGELFFGEGSRLTVL.

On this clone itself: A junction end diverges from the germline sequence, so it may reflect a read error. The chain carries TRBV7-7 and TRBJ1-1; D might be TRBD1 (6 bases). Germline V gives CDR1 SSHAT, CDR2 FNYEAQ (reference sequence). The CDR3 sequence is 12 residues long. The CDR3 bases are TGTGCTAGCAGCTTAGCCAGGGGTGAAGCTTTCTTT. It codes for CASSLARGEAFF.

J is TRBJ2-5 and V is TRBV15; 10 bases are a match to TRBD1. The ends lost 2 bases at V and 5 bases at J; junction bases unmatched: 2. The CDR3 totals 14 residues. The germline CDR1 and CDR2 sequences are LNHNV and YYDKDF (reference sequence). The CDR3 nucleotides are TGTGCCACCAGCAGAAGGACAGGGGGGGAGACCCAGTACTTC. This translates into CATSRRTGGETQYF.

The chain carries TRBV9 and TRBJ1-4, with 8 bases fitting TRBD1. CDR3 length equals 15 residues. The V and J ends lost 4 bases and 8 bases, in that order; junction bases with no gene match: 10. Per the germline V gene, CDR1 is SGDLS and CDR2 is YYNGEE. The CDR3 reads CASSLRGQVGEKLFF. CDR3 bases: TGTGCCAGCAGCCTCCGGGGACAGGTTGGCGAAAAACTGTTTTTT.

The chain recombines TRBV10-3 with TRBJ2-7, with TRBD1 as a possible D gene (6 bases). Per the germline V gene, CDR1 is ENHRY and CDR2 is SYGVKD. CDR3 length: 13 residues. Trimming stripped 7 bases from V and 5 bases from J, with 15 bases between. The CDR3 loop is CAINQGTNDEQYF. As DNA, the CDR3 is TGTGCCATCAACCAGGGGACAAACGACGAGCAGTACTTC.

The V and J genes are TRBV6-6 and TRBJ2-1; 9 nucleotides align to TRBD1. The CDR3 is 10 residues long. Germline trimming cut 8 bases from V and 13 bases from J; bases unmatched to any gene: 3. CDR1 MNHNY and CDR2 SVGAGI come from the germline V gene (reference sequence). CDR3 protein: CASLQGAQFF. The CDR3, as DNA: TGTGCCAGCTTACAGGGGGCCCAGTTCTTC.

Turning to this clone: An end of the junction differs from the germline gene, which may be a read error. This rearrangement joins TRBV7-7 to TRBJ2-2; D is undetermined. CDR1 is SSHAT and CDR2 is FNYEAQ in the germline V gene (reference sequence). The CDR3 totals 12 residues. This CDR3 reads CASSLNTGELFF. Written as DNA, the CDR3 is TGTGCTAGCAGCTTGAACACCGGGGAGCTGTTTTTT.

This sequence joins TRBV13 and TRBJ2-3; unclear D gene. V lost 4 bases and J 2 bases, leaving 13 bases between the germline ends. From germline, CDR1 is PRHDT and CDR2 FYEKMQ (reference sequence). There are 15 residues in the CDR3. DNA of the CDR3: TGTGCCAGCAGCTGGACCCAAGCCTTCACAGATACGCAGTATTTT. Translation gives CASSWTQAFTDTQYF.

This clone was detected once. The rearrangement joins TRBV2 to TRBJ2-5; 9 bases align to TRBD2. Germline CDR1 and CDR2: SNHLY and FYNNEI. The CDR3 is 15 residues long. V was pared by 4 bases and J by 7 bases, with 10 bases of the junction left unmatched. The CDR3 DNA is TGTGCCAGCAGTGCCCCTATAGCGGGAGAAGGGACCCAGTACTTC. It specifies CASSAPIAGEGTQYF.